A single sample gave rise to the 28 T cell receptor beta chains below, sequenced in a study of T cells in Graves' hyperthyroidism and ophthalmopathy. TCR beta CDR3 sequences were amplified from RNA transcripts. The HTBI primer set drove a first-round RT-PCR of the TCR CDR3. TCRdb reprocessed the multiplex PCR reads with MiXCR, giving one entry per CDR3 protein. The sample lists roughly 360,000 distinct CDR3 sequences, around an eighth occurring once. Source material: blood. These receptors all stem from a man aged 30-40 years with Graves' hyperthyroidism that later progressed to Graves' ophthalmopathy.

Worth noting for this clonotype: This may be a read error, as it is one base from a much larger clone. As DNA, the CDR3 is TGTGCCAGCAGTTACGACAGGGGGGCAAGGATCACTGAAGCTTTCTTT. Translated: CASSYDRGARITEAFF. The rearrangement uses TRBV28 and TRBJ1-1; 9 bases map to TRBD1. The CDR3 is made up of 16 amino acids. Looked up from germline, CDR1 is MDHEN and CDR2 is SYDVKM. Trimming at V came to 4 bases and at J to 4 bases, leaving 10 bases not matched to a gene.

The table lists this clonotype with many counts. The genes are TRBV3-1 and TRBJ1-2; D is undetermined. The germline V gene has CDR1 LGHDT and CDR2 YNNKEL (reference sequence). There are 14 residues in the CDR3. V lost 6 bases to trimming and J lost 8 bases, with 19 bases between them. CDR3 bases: TGTGCCAGCAGTCCCTCAAACATCAGGAAGGGCTACACCTTC. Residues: CASSPSNIRKGYTF.

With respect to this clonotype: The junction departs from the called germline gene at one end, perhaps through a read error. The CDR3 DNA reads TGCAGCGTTGACTCCTTGAATGGGCAGTTCTTC. It is translated as CSVDSLNGQFF. The chain has TRBV29-1 and TRBJ2-1; no clear D gene. Germline-derived CDR1 and CDR2 are SQVTM and ANQGSEA. The CDR3 sequence is 11 residues long.

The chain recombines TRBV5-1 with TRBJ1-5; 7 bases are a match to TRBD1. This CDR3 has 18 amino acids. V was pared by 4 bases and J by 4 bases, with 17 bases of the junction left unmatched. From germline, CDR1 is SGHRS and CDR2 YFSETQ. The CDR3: CASSPGRGAGGPNQPQHF. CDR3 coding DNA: TGCGCCAGCAGCCCAGGCCGCGGGGCAGGGGGGCCGAATCAGCCCCAGCATTTT.

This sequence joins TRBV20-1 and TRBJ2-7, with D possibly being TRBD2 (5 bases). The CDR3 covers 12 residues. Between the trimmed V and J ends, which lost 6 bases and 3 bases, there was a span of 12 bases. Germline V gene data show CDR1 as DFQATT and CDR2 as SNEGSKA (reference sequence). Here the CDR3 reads CSALVDGYEQYF. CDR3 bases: TGCAGTGCACTAGTCGACGGCTACGAGCAGTACTTC.

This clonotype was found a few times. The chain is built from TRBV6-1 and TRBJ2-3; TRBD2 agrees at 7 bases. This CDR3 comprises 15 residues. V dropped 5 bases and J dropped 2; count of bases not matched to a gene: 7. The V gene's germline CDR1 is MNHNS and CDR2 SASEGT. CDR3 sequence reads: CASSNLRGDTDTQYF. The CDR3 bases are TGTGCCAGCAGTAACCTTCGGGGGGACACAGATACGCAGTATTTT.

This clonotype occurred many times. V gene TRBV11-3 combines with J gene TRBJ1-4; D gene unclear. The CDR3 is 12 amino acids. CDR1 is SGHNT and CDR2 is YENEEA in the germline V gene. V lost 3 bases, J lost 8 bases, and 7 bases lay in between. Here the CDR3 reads CASSFPGEKLFF. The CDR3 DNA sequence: TGTGCCAGCAGCTTCCCGGGAGAAAAACTGTTTTTT.

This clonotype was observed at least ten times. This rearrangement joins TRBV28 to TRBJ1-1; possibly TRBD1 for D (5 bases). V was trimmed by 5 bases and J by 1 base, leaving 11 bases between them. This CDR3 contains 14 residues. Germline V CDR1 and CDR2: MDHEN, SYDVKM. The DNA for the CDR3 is TGTGCCAGCAGTGTCGGGACCGCGAACACTGAAGCTTTCTTT. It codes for CASSVGTANTEAFF.

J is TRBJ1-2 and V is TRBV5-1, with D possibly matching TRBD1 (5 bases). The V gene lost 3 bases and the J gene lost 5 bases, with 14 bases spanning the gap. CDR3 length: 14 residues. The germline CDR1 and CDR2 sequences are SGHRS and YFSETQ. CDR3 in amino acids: CASSSGVSLYGYTF. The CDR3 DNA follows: TGCGCCAGCAGCTCGGGGGTCTCCTTATATGGCTACACCTTC. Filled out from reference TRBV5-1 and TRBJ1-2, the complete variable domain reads KAGVTQTPRYLIKTRGQQVTLSCSPISGHRSVSWYQQTPGQGLQFLFEYFSETQRNKGNFPGRFSGRQFSNSRSEMNVSTLELGDSALYLCASSSGVSLYGYTFGSGTRLTVV.

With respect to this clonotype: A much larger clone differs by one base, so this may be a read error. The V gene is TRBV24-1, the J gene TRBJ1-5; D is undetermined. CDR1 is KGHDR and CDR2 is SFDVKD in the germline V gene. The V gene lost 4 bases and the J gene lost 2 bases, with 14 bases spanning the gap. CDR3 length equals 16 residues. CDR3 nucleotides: TGTGCCACCAGTGACCCTTATTTGAAGGGCAATCAGCCCCAGCATTTT. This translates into CATSDPYLKGNQPQHF.

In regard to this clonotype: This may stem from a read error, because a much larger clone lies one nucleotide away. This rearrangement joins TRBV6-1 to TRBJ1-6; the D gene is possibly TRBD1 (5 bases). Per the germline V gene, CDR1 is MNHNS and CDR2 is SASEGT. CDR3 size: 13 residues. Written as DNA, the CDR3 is TGTGCCGGCAGTTCCCTAGGGGATTCACCCCTCCACTTT. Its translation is CAGSSLGDSPLHF.

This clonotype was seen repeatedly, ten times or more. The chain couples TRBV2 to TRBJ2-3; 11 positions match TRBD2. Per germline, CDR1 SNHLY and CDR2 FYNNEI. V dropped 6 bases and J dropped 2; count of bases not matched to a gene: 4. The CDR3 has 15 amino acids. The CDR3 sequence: CASRVLAGVTDTQYF. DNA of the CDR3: TGTGCCAGCAGGGTACTAGCGGGGGTCACAGATACGCAGTATTTT. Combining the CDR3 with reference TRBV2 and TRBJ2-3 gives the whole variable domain EPEVTQTPSHQVTQMGQEVILRCVPISNHLYFYWYRQILGQKVEFLVSFYNNEISEKSEIFDDQFSVERPDGSNFTLKIRSTKLEDSAMYFCASRVLAGVTDTQYFGPGTRLTVL.

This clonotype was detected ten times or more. Here the CDR3 reads CASTQNRGINQPQHF. Here the CDR3 DNA reads TGTGCCAGCACCCAAAACAGGGGTATCAATCAGCCCCAGCATTTT. The chain has TRBV28 and TRBJ1-5, with 7 bases fitting TRBD1. The CDR3 has 15 residues. V dropped 7 bases and J dropped 3; count of bases not matched to a gene: 9. Germline V gives CDR1 MDHEN, CDR2 SYDVKM.

This CDR3 reads CASSQWGSGANVLTF. DNA for the CDR3: TGTGCCAGCAGCCAATGGGGTTCAGGGGCCAACGTCCTGACTTTC. The chain joins TRBV3-1 to TRBJ2-6; no firm D call. V shed 2 bases and J shed 4 bases, with 9 bases lying between them. From germline, CDR1 is LGHDT and CDR2 YNNKEL (reference sequence). The CDR3 runs to 15 residues.

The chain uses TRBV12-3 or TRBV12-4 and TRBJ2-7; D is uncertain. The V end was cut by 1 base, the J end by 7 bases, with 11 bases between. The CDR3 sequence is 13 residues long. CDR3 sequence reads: CASSLGAYGEQYF. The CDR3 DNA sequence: TGTGCCAGCAGTTTAGGCGCCTACGGGGAGCAGTACTTC.

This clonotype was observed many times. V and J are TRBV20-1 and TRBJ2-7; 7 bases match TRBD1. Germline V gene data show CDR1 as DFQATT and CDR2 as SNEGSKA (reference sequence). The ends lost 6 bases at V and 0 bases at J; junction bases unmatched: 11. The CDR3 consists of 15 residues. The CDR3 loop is CSASNRGRSSYEQYF. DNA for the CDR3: TGCAGTGCGTCTAACAGGGGCAGGAGCTCCTACGAGCAGTACTTC.

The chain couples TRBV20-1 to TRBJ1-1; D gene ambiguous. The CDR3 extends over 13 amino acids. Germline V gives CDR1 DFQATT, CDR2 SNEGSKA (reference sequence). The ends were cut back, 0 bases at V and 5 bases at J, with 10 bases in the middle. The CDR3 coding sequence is TGCAGTGCTAGAGATCCGGGATGGACTGAAGCTTTCTTT. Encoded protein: CSARDPGWTEAFF.

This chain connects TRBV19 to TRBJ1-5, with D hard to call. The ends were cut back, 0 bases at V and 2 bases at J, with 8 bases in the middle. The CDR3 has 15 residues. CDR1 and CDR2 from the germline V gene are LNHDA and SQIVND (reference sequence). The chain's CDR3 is CASSIDDIRNQPQHF. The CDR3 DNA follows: TGTGCCAGTAGTATAGATGACATACGCAATCAGCCCCAGCATTTT.

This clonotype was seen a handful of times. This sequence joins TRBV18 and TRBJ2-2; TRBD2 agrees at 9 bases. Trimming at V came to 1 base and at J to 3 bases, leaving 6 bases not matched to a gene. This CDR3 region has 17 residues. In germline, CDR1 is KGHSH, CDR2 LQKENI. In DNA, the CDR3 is TGTGCCAGCTCACCACTTCTAGCGGGGTCGGACACCGGGGAGCTGTTTTTT. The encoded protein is CASSPLLAGSDTGELFF.

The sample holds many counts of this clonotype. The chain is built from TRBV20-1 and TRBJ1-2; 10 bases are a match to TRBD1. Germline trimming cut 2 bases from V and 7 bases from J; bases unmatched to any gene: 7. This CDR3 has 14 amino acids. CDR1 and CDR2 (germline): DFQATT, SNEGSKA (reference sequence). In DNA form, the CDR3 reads TGCAGTGCTAGACCTGGGGACAGGGGCCCTGGCTACACCTTC. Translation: CSARPGDRGPGYTF.

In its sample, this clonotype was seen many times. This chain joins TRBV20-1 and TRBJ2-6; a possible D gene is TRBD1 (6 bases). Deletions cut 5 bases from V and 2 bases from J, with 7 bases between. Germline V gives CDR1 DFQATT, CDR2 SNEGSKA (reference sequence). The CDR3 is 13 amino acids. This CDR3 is CSARTAGANVLTF. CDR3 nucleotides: TGCAGTGCTCGGACAGCTGGGGCCAACGTCCTGACTTTC.

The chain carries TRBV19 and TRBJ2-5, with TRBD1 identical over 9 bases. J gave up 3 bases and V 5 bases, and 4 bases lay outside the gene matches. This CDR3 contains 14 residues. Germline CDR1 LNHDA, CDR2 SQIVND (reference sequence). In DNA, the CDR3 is TGTGCCAGTAGTTCCTGGACAGGGGAAGAGACCCAGTACTTC. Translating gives CASSSWTGEETQYF.

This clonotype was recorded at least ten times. The CDR3 sequence is CSAHRGRANQPQHF. The CDR3 coding sequence is TGCAGTGCCCATCGTGGTAGGGCGAATCAGCCCCAGCATTTT. The V call is TRBV20-1, the J call TRBJ1-5; D unclear. Germline lookup yields CDR1 DFQATT and CDR2 SNEGSKA (reference sequence). V was trimmed by 6 bases and J by 4 bases, leaving 16 bases between them. The CDR3 covers 14 residues.

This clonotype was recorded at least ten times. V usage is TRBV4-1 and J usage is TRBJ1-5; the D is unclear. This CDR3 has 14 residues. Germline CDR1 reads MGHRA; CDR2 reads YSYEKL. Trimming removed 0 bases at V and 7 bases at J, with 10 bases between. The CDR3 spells CASSQEPEGQPQHF. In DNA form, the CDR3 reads TGCGCCAGCAGCCAAGAGCCAGAGGGCCAGCCCCAGCATTTT.

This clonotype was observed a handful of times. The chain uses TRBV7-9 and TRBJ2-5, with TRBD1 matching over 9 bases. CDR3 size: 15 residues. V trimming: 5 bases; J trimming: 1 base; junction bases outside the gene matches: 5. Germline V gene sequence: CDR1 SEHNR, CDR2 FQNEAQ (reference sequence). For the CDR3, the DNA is TGTGCCAGCAGCCAACAGGGGGCTGTCCAAGAGACCCAGTACTTC. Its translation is CASSQQGAVQETQYF.

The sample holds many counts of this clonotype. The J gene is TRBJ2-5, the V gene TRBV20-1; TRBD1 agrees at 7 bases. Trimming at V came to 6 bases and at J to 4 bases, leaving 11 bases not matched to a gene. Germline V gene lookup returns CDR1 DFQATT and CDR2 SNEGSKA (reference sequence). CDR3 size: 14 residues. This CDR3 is CSALTGNAVETQYF. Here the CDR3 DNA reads TGCAGTGCCTTGACAGGGAACGCGGTAGAGACCCAGTACTTC.

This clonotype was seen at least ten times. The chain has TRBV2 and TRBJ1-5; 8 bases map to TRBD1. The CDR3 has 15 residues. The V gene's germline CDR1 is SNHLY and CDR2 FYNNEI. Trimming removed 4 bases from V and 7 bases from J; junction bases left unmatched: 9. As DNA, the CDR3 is TGTGCCAGCAGTGGGGGTAGACAGGGGAGCCAGCCCCAGCATTTT. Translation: CASSGGRQGSQPQHF.

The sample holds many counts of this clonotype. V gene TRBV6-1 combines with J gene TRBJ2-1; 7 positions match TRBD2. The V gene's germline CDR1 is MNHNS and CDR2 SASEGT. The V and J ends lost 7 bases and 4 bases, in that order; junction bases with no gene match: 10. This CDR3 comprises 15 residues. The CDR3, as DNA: TGTGCCAGCACCCTATTCGGGGGGTTTTACAATGAGCAGTTCTTC. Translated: CASTLFGGFYNEQFF.